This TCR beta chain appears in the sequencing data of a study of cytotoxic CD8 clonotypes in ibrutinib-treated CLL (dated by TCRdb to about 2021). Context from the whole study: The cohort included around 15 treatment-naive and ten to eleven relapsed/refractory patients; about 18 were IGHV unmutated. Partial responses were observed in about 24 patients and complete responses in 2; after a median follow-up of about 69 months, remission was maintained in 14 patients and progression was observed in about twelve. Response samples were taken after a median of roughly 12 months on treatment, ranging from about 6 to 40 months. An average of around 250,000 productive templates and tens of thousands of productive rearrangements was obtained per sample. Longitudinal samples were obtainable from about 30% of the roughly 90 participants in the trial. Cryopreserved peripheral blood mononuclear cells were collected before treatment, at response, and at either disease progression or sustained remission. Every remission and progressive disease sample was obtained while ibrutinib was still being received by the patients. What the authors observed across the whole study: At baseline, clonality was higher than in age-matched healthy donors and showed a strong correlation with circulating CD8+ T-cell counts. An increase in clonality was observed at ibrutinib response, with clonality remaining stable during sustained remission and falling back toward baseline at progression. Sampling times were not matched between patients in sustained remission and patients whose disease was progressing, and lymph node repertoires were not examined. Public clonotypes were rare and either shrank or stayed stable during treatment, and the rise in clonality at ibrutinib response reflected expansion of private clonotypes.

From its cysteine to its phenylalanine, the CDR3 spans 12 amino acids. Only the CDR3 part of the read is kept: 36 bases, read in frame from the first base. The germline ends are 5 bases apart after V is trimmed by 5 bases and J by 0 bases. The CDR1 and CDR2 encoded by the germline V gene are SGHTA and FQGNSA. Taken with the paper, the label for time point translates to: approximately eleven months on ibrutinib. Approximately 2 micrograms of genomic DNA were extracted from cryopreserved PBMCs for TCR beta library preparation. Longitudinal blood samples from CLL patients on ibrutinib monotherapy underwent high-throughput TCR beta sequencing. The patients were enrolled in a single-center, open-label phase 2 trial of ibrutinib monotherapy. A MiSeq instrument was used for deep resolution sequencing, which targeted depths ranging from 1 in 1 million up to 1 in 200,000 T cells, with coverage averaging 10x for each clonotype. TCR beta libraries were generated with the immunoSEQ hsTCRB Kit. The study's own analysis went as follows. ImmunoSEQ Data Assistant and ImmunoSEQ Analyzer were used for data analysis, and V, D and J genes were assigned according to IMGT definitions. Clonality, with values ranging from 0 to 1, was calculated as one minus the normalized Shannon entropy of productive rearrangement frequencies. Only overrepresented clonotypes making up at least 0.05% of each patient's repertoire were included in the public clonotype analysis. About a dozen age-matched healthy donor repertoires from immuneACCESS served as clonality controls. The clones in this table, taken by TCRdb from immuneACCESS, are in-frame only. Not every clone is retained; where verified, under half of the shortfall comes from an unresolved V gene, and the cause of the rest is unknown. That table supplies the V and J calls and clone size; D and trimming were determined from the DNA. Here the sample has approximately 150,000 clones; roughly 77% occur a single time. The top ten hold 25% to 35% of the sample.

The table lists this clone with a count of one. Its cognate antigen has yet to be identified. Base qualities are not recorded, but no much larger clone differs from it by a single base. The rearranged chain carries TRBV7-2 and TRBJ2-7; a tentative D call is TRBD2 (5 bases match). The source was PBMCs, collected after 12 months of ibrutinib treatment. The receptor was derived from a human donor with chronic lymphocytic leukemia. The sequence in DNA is TGTGCCAGCAGCGGAGGCTCCTACGAGCAGTACTTC. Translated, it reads CASSGGSYEQYF.